The rows below give T cell receptor beta chains drawn from one sample of a study of neoadjuvant anti-PD-1 for oral cavity cancer. Profiling relied on immunoSEQ multiplex PCR, and the TCRdb table lists in-frame clones only, not all of them. Of 8,300 or so clones in the sample, approximately 65% are singletons; the top ten hold around 3.4%. Sequenced here: PBMCs, sampled after nivolumab (anti-PD-1) treatment. These TCRs come from a person aged 35 to 85 with oral cavity squamous cell carcinoma. The CDR3 runs from the conserved cysteine through the conserved F or W. The D gene is left open where the match is weak. Clone size is stated in some rows and not others, as once, few, many or a class when expanded.

>TRBJ2-3|few|.|TRBV15
TGTGCCACCAGCAGAGTCCCTGTCACAGATACGCAGTATTTT
CATSRVPVTDTQYF
>TRBJ2-7|few|TRBD2|TRBV7-6
TGTGCCAGCAGCTTAGTTGCGGGGGACTACGAGCAGTACTTC
CASSLVAGDYEQYF
>TRBJ1-6|.|TRBD1|TRBV25-1
TGTGCCAGCAGCAGACAGGGAGGGGGAGGGTATAATTCACCCCTCCACTTT
CASSRQGGGGYNSPLHF
>TRBJ1-1|few|.|TRBV4-1
TGCGCCAGCAGCCAAGATAGTTTTCGGACAGACACTGAAGCTTTCTTT
CASSQDSFRTDTEAFF
>TRBJ1-1|few|TRBD1|TRBV18
TGTGCCAGCTCACCTGAAGGACAGGGGAGGGCTGAAGCTTTCTTT
CASSPEGQGRAEAFF
>TRBJ1-1|.|.|TRBV9
TGTGCCAGCAGCCTACGGGACACCTTCACTGAAGCTTTCTTT
CASSLRDTFTEAFF
>TRBJ2-7|.|TRBD2|TRBV13
TGTGCCAGCAGCCTCGGACTAGCGGGGGGCTACGAGCAGTACTTC
CASSLGLAGGYEQYF
>TRBJ2-1|.|TRBD2|TRBV19
TGTGCCAGTAGTATATGGGGTAGCGGGGGGGCCGTGGATGAGCAGTTCTTC
CASSIWGSGGAVDEQFF
>TRBJ2-2|.|TRBD1|TRBV5-1
TGCGCCAGCAGCTTGTGGGGACAGGAGGGCCCCGGGGAGCTGTTTTTT
CASSLWGQEGPGELFF
>TRBJ2-7|.|.|TRBV27
TGTGCCAGCAGTGTAACAGGGTCTTGGTACGAGCAGTACTTC
CASSVTGSWYEQYF
>TRBJ2-6|.|.|TRBV6-1
TGTGCCAGCAGTAAAGGAGAGTTGGGGATCTCTGGGGCCAACGTCCTGACTTTC
CASSKGELGISGANVLTF
>TRBJ2-5|few|.|TRBV30
TGTGCCTGGAGTGTACGGAGGGGAGAGACCCAGTACTTC
CAWSVRRGETQYF
>TRBJ2-5|.|.|TRBV5-8
TGTGCCAGCAGCACCCAGAGGGAGACCCAGTACTTC
CASSTQRETQYF
>TRBJ1-6|.|.|TRBV4-3
TGCGCCAGCAGCCAAGCGGGGACCAGCTCCTATAATTCACCCCTCCACTTT
CASSQAGTSSYNSPLHF
>TRBJ2-3|.|TRBD2|TRBV5-1
TGCGCCAGCCGCACGTGGGGGACTATCACAGATACGCAGTATTTT
CASRTWGTITDTQYF
>TRBJ2-3|.|.|TRBV6-1
TGTGCCAGCAACCACGAGCCGTCAGATACGCAGTATTTT
CASNHEPSDTQYF
>TRBJ2-7|few|TRBD1|TRBV6-5
TGTGCCAGCAGTAGGACAGGGGGGGGCTACGAGCAGTACTTC
CASSRTGGGYEQYF
>TRBJ1-5|.|.|TRBV6-6
TGTGCCAGCAGTTCGGGACCGGGGTGGGGGCCCCAGCATTTT
CASSSGPGWGPQHF
>TRBJ1-6|.|TRBD1|TRBV5-4
TGTGCCAGCAGCCGGACAGGGACCCCCCTCCACTTT
CASSRTGTPLHF
>TRBJ1-6|few|TRBD1|TRBV28
TGTGCCAGCAGTTTGGCCGGGACAGACTATAATTCACCCCTCCACTTT
CASSLAGTDYNSPLHF
>TRBJ1-3|.|.|TRBV7-9
TGTGCCAGCAGCTTAAGCGGGAGGCCTGGAAACACCATATATTTT
CASSLSGRPGNTIYF
>TRBJ2-1|.|.|TRBV7-7
TGTGCCAGCAGCTTAGAACAGGGTTCCTACAATGAGCAGTTCTTC
CASSLEQGSYNEQFF
>TRBJ2-1|.|.|TRBV9
TGTGCCAGCAGCGAGGGACCGCCCTACAATGAGCAGTTCTTC
CASSEGPPYNEQFF